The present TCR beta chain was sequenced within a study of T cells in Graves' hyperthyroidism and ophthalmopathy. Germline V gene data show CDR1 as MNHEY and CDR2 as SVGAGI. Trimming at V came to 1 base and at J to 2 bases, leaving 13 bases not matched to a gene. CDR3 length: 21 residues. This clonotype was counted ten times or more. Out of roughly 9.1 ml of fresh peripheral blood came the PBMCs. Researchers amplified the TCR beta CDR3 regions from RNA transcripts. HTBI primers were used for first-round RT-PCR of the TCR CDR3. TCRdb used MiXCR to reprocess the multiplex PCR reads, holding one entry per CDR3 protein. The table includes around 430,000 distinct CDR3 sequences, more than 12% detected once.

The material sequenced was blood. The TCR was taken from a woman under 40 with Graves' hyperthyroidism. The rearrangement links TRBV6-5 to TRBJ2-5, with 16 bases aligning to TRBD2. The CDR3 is CASSYFWGTSGRAGGQETQYF. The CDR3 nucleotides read TGTGCCAGCAGTTACTTTTGGGGGACTAGCGGGAGGGCCGGGGGGCAAGAGACCCAGTACTTC.